Listed below are T cell receptor beta chains from one sample, sequenced in a study of response to subunit inactivated influenza vaccine. TCRdb analysed the RT-PCR reads with MiXCR anew, one entry per CDR3 protein. Of some 540,000 distinct CDR3 sequences in the sample, approximately 24% were seen once. These data also featured in a second study, about T cells expressing NK-cell markers.

Sequenced material: CD4+ T cells sorted from PBMCs, taken 11 to 12 days after vaccination. The source is a middle-aged man who received an inactivated influenza vaccine. Both conserved end residues are part of each CDR3. The D gene is left open where the match is weak. The size entry is marked missing in some rows and otherwise reads once, few, many or a size class.

CDR3aa	CDR3nt	abundance	d_gene	v_gene	j_gene
CSATGQPNTEAFF	TGCAGCGCTACCGGACAGCCGAACACTGAAGCTTTCTTT	few	-	TRBV29-1	TRBJ1-1
CASTGLAGHTGELFF	TGTGCCAGCACCGGACTAGCGGGACACACCGGGGAGCTGTTTTTT	few	TRBD2	TRBV7-9	TRBJ2-2
CASRSDGQGAYNEQFF	TGTGCCAGCAGAAGTGATGGACAGGGAGCTTACAATGAGCAGTTCTTC	-	TRBD1	TRBV25-1	TRBJ2-1
CALGGGQYGYTF	TGTGCCCTAGGGGGGGGACAGTATGGCTACACCTTC	-	TRBD1	TRBV14	TRBJ1-2
CATSRDLGTHTGELFF	TGTGCCACCAGCAGAGATCTCGGGACACACACCGGGGAGCTGTTTTTT	-	-	TRBV15	TRBJ2-2
CASRTTGGGEQFF	TGTGCCAGCAGAACAACAGGGGGCGGTGAGCAGTTCTTC	-	TRBD1	TRBV6-6	TRBJ2-1
CASRATRSNEQFF	TGTGCCAGCAGAGCTACACGGAGCAATGAGCAGTTCTTC	few	-	TRBV12-3/TRBV12-4	TRBJ2-1
CASSQGTSVKETQYF	TGCGCCAGCAGCCAGGGGACTAGCGTGAAAGAGACCCAGTACTTC	-	TRBD2	TRBV4-1	TRBJ2-5
CASSSWTGRAGANVLTF	TGTGCCAGCAGTTCGTGGACAGGAAGGGCTGGGGCCAACGTCCTGACTTTC	once	TRBD1	TRBV27	TRBJ2-6
CASSYFFSGTSEGTEQFF	TGTGCCAGCAGTTACTTCTTTTCCGGGACTAGCGAAGGTACTGAGCAGTTCTTC	-	TRBD2	TRBV6-5	TRBJ2-1
CASTPVAGVSEQFF	TGTGCCAGCACCCCAGTAGCGGGAGTTTCTGAGCAGTTCTTC	many	TRBD2	TRBV6-2/TRBV6-3	TRBJ2-1
CASSLDWGQETQYF	TGTGCCAGCAGCTTAGACTGGGGACAAGAGACCCAGTACTTC	many	-	TRBV7-9	TRBJ2-5
CASNDRVTNEKLFF	TGTGCCAGCAATGACAGGGTAACTAATGAAAAACTGTTTTTT	-	TRBD1	TRBV12-3/TRBV12-4	TRBJ1-4
CASSQDIRDTQYF	TGCGCCAGCAGCCAAGATATCCGAGATACGCAGTATTTT	few	-	TRBV4-3	TRBJ2-3
CASAGSNTEAFF	TGTGCCAGCGCCGGGTCGAACACTGAAGCTTTCTTT	many	-	TRBV12-3/TRBV12-4	TRBJ1-1
CASNPPHSGEQYF	TGTGCCAGCAACCCCCCCCATTCCGGCGAGCAGTACTTC	-	-	TRBV12-3/TRBV12-4	TRBJ2-7
CSASLDRGYSPLHF	TGCAGTGCTAGCCTAGACAGGGGGTATTCACCCCTCCACTTT	-	TRBD1	TRBV20-1	TRBJ1-6
CAISGEREGLNTGELFF	TGTGCCATCAGTGGGGAAAGGGAGGGGCTGAACACCGGGGAGCTGTTTTTT	-	TRBD2	TRBV10-3	TRBJ2-2
CASSYTGDTEAFF	TGTGCCAGCAGTTACACAGGGGATACTGAAGCTTTCTTT	many	TRBD1	TRBV12-3/TRBV12-4	TRBJ1-1